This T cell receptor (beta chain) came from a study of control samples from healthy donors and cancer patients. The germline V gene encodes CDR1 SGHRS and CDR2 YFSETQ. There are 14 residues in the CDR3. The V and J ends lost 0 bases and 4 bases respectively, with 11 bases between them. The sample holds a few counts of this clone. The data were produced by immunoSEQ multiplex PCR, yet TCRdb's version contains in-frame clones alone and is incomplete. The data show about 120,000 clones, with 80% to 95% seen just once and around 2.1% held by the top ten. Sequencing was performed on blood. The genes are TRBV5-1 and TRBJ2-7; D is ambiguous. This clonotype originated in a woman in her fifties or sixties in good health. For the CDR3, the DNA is TGCGCCAGCAGCTTGGCCTTAGGTCGGTACGAGCAGTACTTC. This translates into CASSLALGRYEQYF.